This entry describes one T cell receptor (beta chain). Antigen unknown. 5'RACE template switching with UMIs generated TCR beta cDNA. From the 5' RACE reads, TCRdb lists one entry per CDR3 protein and no DNA. The ten most abundant clones cover approximately 11% of a sample with 300,000 to 500,000 distinct CDR3 sequences. This sample is part of a study of T cells expressing NK-cell markers. Study background: It was from sorted CD3+CD56+NKG2C+, CD3+CD56+NKG2C- and CD3+CD56-NKG2C+ T cells that TCR beta repertoires came. Overall study results and limits: The CD3+CD56-NKG2C+ fraction was also led by these clonotypes in a few donors. It is unclear if expanded NKG2C-expressing clones target HCMV antigens.

Germline CDR1 SGHDT, CDR2 YYEEEE. The CDR3 is 16 amino acids. The rearrangement joins TRBV5-6 to TRBJ2-3; TCRdb's D call, TRBD2, is unchecked because there is no DNA. The sequencing input was blood T cells: a sorted CD56 or NKG2C T cell subset, CD4+ or CD8+ T cells, or bulk PBMC T cells (not recorded which). The receptor's source is a woman aged 50 to 60 in good health. The CDR3 protein is CASSRVLAGVADTQYF.